These 16 T cell receptor beta chains came from one sample sequenced in a study of T cell clonality in common variable immunodeficiency. Profiling relied on immunoSEQ multiplex PCR, and the TCRdb table lists in-frame clones only, not all of them. There are about 74,000 clones in the sample, none observed a single time. The sequencing sample was made of peripheral blood mononuclear cells. The receptors here all came from a person between 18 and 69 years old in good health.

Concerning this clone itself: The read terminates 3 residues ahead of where the CDR3 ends, so the germline J gene completes it. The chain joins TRBV20-1 to TRBJ2-7; the match to TRBD2 covers 7 bases. The CDR3 extends over 16 amino acids. V lost 4 bases and J lost 4; bases outside the gene matches: 16. The germline CDR1 and CDR2 sequences are DFQATT and SNEGSKA (reference sequence). The CDR3 spells CSAIPLAVGGPYEQYF. CDR3 bases read: TGCAGTGCTATACCATTAGCGGTGGGAGGGCCGTACGAG.

There are many counts of this clone. Read coverage stops 3 residues before the CDR3 terminus; the germline J gene supplies the remainder. The genes are TRBV30 and TRBJ2-5, with a tentative D call TRBD1 (5 bases). The CDR3 is 15 amino acids. CDR1 is GTSNPN, CDR2 SVGIG, per germline (reference sequence). Between the trimmed V and J ends, which lost 4 bases and 5 bases, there was a span of 20 bases. The CDR3 bases that were read are TGTGCCTGGACCATTAGGCAGGGTGGCTGGGAGACC. Translating gives CAWTIRQGGWET. The full CDR3 protein reads CAWTIRQGGWETQYF.

This clone was counted ten times or more. The CDR3 end lies 3 residues beyond the end of the read and is filled in from the germline J gene. The chain employs TRBV5-1 and TRBJ2-1; D not resolved. Trimming removed 5 bases from V and 9 bases from J, with 18 bases in between. Germline loops: CDR1 SGHRS, CDR2 YFSETQ. This CDR3 spans 14 amino acids. Partial CDR3 DNA: TGCGCCAGCAGAGGTGACTCTGGGTTAACTGAG. This codes for CASRGDSGLTE. The complete CDR3 protein is CASRGDSGLTEQFF.

This clone was observed a few times. The CDR3 bases that were read are TGCGCCAGCGGGGGGGCCGCTAGGTATGGC. This gives the protein CASGGAARYG. The full CDR3 protein reads CASGGAARYGYTF. The chain combines TRBV23-1 with TRBJ1-2; TRBD1 is a possible D gene (6 bases). Read data end 3 residues before the CDR3 end; the end is taken from the germline J gene. TRBV23-1 is an ORF for which the function is uncertain. Trimming removed 8 bases from V and 5 bases from J, with 15 bases in between. CDR3 size: 13 residues.

Points on this clone: From the germline J gene comes the end of the CDR3, since the read stops 3 residues before it. The chain couples TRBV7-2 to TRBJ2-2; 7 nucleotides line up with TRBD2. The germline V gene has CDR1 SGHTA and CDR2 FQGNSA. V gave up 0 bases and J gave up 9 bases; unmatched junction bases: 10. The CDR3 runs to 16 residues. The CDR3 spells CASSLARTSVPRELFF. The CDR3 bases that were read are TGTGCCAGCAGCTTAGCTCGGACTAGTGTGCCTAGGGAG. Complete variable domain (other parts from reference TRBV7-2 and TRBJ2-2): GAGVSQSPSNKVTEKGKDVELRCDPISGHTALYWYRQSLGQGLEFLIYFQGNSAPDKSGLPSDRFSAERTGGSVSTLTIQRTQQEDSAVYLCASSLARTSVPRELFFGEGSRLTVL.

This clone was observed many times. The read stops 3 residues short of the end of the CDR3; the missing end is completed from the germline J gene. V is TRBV4-1 and J is TRBJ2-1, with 13 bases matching TRBD2. The CDR3 is 14 residues long. The V gene's germline CDR1 is MGHRA and CDR2 YSYEKL. Trimming cost V 6 bases and J 9 bases; bases outside gene matches: 5. CDR3 DNA, as far as it was read: TGCGCCAGCAGGGAGGGACTAGCGGGAATTGAG. Translation gives CASREGLAGIE. The full CDR3 reads CASREGLAGIEQFF.

This clone was picked up many times. Sequencing ends 3 residues short of the CDR3 end; the germline J gene provides the rest. The chain employs TRBV7-2 and TRBJ2-7; TRBD2 might be the D (5 bases). The CDR3 has 15 amino acids. CDR1 is SGHTA and CDR2 is FQGNSA in the germline V gene. Trimming removed 5 bases from V and 0 bases from J, with 14 bases in between. The CDR3 DNA, read in part, is TGTGCCAGCAGCCCTGGACTCCCGGGCTCCTACGAG. It codes for CASSPGLPGSYE. The entire CDR3 is CASSPGLPGSYEQYF.

This clone has at least ten counts. The read is 3 residues too short to cover the CDR3 end, so that end is filled in from the germline J gene. The rearrangement links TRBV6-2 or TRBV6-3 to TRBJ2-7, with TRBD1 identical over 8 bases. Germline V gene data show CDR1 as MNHEY and CDR2 as SVGEGT. V lost 6 bases to trimming and J lost 0 bases; unmatched junction nucleotides: 13. The CDR3 length is 17 residues. The CDR3 DNA, read in part, is TGTGCCAGCAGGAGCCGTTTCGACAGGGGCTTCTCCTACGAG. Its protein is CASRSRFDRGFSYE. The full CDR3 protein reads CASRSRFDRGFSYEQYF.

This clone was seen many times. The sequenced part of the CDR3 DNA is TGTGCCAGCAGCTTAGCTTTACAGGGGTACAATGAG. Translation gives CASSLALQGYNE. The CDR3, in full, reads CASSLALQGYNEQFF. This chain uses TRBV7-2 with TRBJ2-1, with TRBD1 matching 7 bases. The read halts 3 residues ahead of the CDR3 end, with the missing end drawn from the germline J gene. The germline V gene has CDR1 SGHTA and CDR2 FQGNSA. The CDR3 sequence is 15 residues long. J was trimmed by 4 bases and V by 0 bases; bases with no gene match: 3.

In its sample, this clone was seen many times. The observed sequence ends 3 residues before the CDR3 terminus, with the missing tail filled in from the germline J gene. The V call is TRBV6-2 or TRBV6-3, the J call TRBJ2-7; TRBD2 matches 13 bases. Germline V gene data show CDR1 as MNHEY and CDR2 as SVGEGT. CDR3 length equals 13 residues. V lost 6 bases and J lost 6; bases outside the gene matches: 2. The part of the CDR3 DNA that was read is TGTGCCAGCAGGGGACTAGCGGGAAGCGAG. Protein: CASRGLAGSE. The whole CDR3 protein reads CASRGLAGSEQYF.

This clone appeared many times. The read gets to within 3 residues of the CDR3 end, and the germline J gene fills in the rest. This chain joins TRBV28 and TRBJ2-1, with 7 bases fitting TRBD2. This CDR3 is 14 amino acids long. The V and J ends lost 7 bases and 8 bases, in that order; junction bases with no gene match: 11. The germline V gene has CDR1 MDHEN and CDR2 SYDVKM. CDR3 protein: CASTPPRGSHEQFF. The covered CDR3 bases are TGTGCCAGCACCCCCCCCCGCGGGAGCCATGAG.

This clone was observed at least ten times. One junction end does not reproduce the germline sequence, and a read error may be involved. The CDR3 end falls 3 residues outside the read, so it is completed with the germline J gene. The rearrangement joins TRBV4-2 to TRBJ2-5; the D is unclear. Germline values: CDR1 LGHNA, CDR2 YNFKEQ. The CDR3 extends over 15 amino acids. The CDR3 bases that were read are TGCGCCAGCAGCCCCGAGAAGGGCGTCTGGGAGACC. Amino acid sequence: CASSPEKGVWET. The full-length CDR3 reads as CASSPEKGVWETQYF.

This clone was seen repeatedly, ten times or more. Read data end 3 residues before the CDR3 end; the end is taken from the germline J gene. The V gene is TRBV5-1, the J gene TRBJ1-1; no definite D call. The CDR3 has 13 amino acids. Germline V gives CDR1 SGHRS, CDR2 YFSETQ. Trimming removed 1 base at V and 1 base at J, with 5 bases between. CDR3 in amino acids: CASSLNKNTEAFF. The CDR3 bases that were read are TGCGCCAGCAGCTTGAACAAGAACACTGAA.

There are many counts of this clone. The read finishes 3 residues shy of the CDR3 end, and the germline J gene is used to complete it. The V and J genes are TRBV20-1 and TRBJ2-3, with 10 bases identical to TRBD2. Per germline, CDR1 DFQATT and CDR2 SNEGSKA (reference sequence). The CDR3 is made up of 12 amino acids. The V segment lost 7 bases and the J segment 8 bases; nucleotides outside the gene matches: 6. Partial CDR3 DNA: TGCAGTGTGGGGGCTAGCGGGAGTACG. It translates to CSVGASGST. The CDR3 in its entirety is CSVGASGSTQYF.

Only a few counts were recorded for this clone. Coverage ceases 3 residues before the CDR3 finishes, and the germline J gene fills in the end. The chain carries TRBV2 and TRBJ1-6, with TRBD1 as a possible D gene (5 bases). The CDR3 runs to 16 residues. Trimming pared 9 bases from V and 0 bases from J, leaving 15 bases between. Germline loops: CDR1 SNHLY, CDR2 FYNNEI. The sequenced CDR3 bases are TGTGCCAGTGGTAACAGGAGGAGCTCCTATAATTCACCC. Residues: CASGNRRSSYNSP. The whole CDR3 protein is CASGNRRSSYNSPLHF.

This clone was detected ten times or more. The observed sequence ends 3 residues before the CDR3 terminus, with the missing tail filled in from the germline J gene. This chain joins TRBV20-1 and TRBJ1-4; a weak D match, TRBD1 (5 bases). Germline CDR1 DFQATT, CDR2 SNEGSKA (reference sequence). The CDR3 sequence is 14 residues long. Trimming removed 1 base from V and 2 bases from J, with 8 bases in between. CDR3: CSARGGETNEKLFF. CDR3 bases read: TGCAGTGCTAGAGGGGGGGAGACTAATGAAAAA.